Listed below are T cell receptor beta chains from one sample, sequenced in a study of T cells after yellow fever vaccination. TCRdb processed the 5' RACE reads anew with MiXCR; each CDR3 protein has one entry. The sample shows around 350,000 distinct CDR3 sequences, 6.2% of them seen only once. The starting material was PBMCs, obtained 5 days after the yellow fever booster vaccination. These receptors all come from a man aged 25 to 45 who received the YFV17D yellow fever vaccine. The conserved cysteine and the conserved F or W are not part of the CDR3 here. A D gene is named only where the DNA matches it firmly.

>TRBJ2-7|-|TRBV5-1
ASSLDPGAYEQY
>TRBJ2-2|TRBD2|TRBV12-5
ASGLGGSYTGELF
>TRBJ2-7|-|TRBV14
ASSPGVRAYEQY
>TRBJ2-4|-|TRBV4-3
ASSQNRDNIQY
>TRBJ2-2|-|TRBV12-3/TRBV12-4
ASRTGLSANTGELF
>TRBJ2-1|TRBD1|TRBV3-1
ASSPPGQGKNEQF
>TRBJ2-1|TRBD2|TRBV5-1
ASSPGLAGGPVNEQF
>TRBJ2-6|-|TRBV6-2/TRBV6-3
ASSGGSSGANVLT
>TRBJ2-1|-|TRBV29-1
SVEKRVLGSNEQF
>TRBJ2-1|-|TRBV5-6
ASSLSMVVQGEQF
>TRBJ1-6|-|TRBV12-3/TRBV12-4
ASSPEGRVSPLH
>TRBJ2-3|TRBD2|TRBV6-2/TRBV6-3
ASSRAGARTDTQY